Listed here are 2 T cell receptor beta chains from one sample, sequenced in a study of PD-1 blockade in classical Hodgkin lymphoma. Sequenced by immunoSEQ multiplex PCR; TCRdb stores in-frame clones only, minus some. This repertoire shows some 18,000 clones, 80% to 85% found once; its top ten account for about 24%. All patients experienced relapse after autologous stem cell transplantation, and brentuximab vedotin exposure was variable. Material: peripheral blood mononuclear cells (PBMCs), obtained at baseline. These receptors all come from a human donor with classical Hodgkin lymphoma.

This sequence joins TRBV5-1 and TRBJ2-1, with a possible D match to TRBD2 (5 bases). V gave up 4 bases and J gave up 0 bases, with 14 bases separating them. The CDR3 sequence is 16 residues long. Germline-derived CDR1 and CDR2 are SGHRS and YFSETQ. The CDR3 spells CASSPAEASSYNEQFF. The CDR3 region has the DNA TGCGCCAGCAGCCCCGCGGAGGCCAGCTCCTACAATGAGCAGTTCTTC.

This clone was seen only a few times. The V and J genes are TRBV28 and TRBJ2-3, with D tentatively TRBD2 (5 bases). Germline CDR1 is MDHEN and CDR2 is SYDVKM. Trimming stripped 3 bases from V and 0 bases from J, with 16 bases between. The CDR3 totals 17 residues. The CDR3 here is CASSFSVAGPSTDTQYF. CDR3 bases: TGTGCCAGCAGTTTTAGCGTGGCGGGTCCTAGCACAGATACGCAGTATTTT.